This T cell receptor beta chain is drawn from a study of T cell responses to AZD1222 COVID-19 vaccine. Study conclusions and caveats: At baseline, just six AZD1222 recipients tested seropositive. Spike-specific TCR repertoires showed rising breadth and depth after two AZD1222 doses.

Profiled with immunoSEQ multiplex PCR; TCRdb holds only in-frame clones, not every one. This sample has over 110,000 clones, with 85% to 95% found just once. The CDR3 covers 12 residues. The germline V and J ends were trimmed by 2 bases and 2 bases, with 4 bases remaining between them. Germline values: CDR1 ENHRY, CDR2 SYGVKD. This clone was detected once. No antigen is known for it. The genes are TRBV10-3 and TRBJ2-7, with D unresolved. The sequence derives from an adult in good health. This specimen was peripheral blood, taken on day 0 of AZD1222 vaccination. DNA for the CDR3: TGTGCCATCAGTGAGGGCCCCTACGAGCAGTACTTC. Translated: CAISEGPYEQYF.